Below, one TCR beta chain is given with its context. Its antigen is unidentified. This record comes from a study of CD8 T cells in Susac syndrome. Findings of the study overall: As the study acknowledged, the number of individuals in its TCR sequencing and HLA analysis was relatively small.

Reverse transcription used roughly 0.5 to 1 ug RNA and random hexamers. Amplification of the TCR beta CDR3 was carried out by immunoSEQ multiplex PCR, which spanned a total of 54 Vbeta and 13 Jbeta segments. A single record per CDR3 protein comes from TCRdb applying MiXCR to the immunoSEQ multiplex PCR reads. The sample lists under 55,000 distinct CDR3 sequences; roughly 93% were seen once. This CDR3 comprises 11 residues. In germline, CDR1 is ENHRY, CDR2 SYGVKD. With 7 bases removed from V and 1 base from J, the gap between germline ends came to 5 bases. TEMRA cells were FACS-enriched, unlike CD8+ and CD4+ T cells, which were negatively isolated.

The sample taken for sequencing was CD8+ T cells from PBMCs. This sequence originates from a human donor with multiple sclerosis. This chain joins TRBV10-3 and TRBJ2-7, with D uncertain. Here the CDR3 DNA reads TGTGCCATCAAAGGGTCCTACGAGCAGTACTTC. Translating gives CAIKGSYEQYF.